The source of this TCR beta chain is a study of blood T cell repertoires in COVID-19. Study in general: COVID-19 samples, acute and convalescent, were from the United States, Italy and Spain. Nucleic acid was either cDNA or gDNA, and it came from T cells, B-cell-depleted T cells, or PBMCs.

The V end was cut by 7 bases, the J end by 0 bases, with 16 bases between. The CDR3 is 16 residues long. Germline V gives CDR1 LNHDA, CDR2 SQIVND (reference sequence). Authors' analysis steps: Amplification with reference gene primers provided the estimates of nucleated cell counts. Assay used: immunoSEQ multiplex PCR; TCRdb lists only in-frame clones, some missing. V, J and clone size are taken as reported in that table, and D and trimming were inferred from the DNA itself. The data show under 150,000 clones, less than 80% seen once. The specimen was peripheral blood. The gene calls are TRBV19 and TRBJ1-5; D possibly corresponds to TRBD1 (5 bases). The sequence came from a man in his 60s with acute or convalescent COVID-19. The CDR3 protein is CASTLGQGYSNQPQHF. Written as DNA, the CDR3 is TGTGCCAGTACCCTGGGCCAGGGCTATAGCAATCAGCCCCAGCATTTT. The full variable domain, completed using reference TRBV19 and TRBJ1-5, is DGGITQSPKYLFRKEGQNVTLSCEQNLNHDAMYWYRQDPGQGLRLIYYSQIVNDFQKGDIAEGYSVSREKKESFPLTVTSAQKNPTAFYLCASTLGQGYSNQPQHFGDGTRLSIL.